These 18 T cell receptor beta chains were sequenced from one sample in a study of T cell responses to AZD1222 COVID-19 vaccine. Repertoires were generated with immunoSEQ multiplex PCR, while TCRdb's copy carries only in-frame clones and drops some. The data contain over 120,000 clones, around 92% of them singletons. The sample consisted of peripheral blood, taken 28 days after the second AZD1222 dose. The receptor set was obtained from an adult who received the AZD1222 COVID-19 vaccine.

This sequence joins TRBV4-2 and TRBJ1-1; no definite D call. The germline V gene has CDR1 LGHNA and CDR2 YNFKEQ. The CDR3 runs to 14 residues. Trimming took 4 bases from V and 1 from J, leaving 10 bases between them. The CDR3 loop reads CASSPKGGNTEAFF. The CDR3 bases are TGTGCCAGCAGCCCAAAGGGAGGGAACACTGAAGCTTTCTTT.

J is TRBJ1-6 and V is TRBV11-2; the match to TRBD1 covers 9 bases. J gave up 7 bases and V 5 bases, and 9 bases lay outside the gene matches. Germline loops: CDR1 SGHAT, CDR2 FQNNGV. CDR3 length: 16 amino acids. Here the CDR3 DNA reads TGTGCCAGCAGCCGGGACAGGGACAGCTGGAATTCACCCCTCCACTTT. As protein: CASSRDRDSWNSPLHF.

The chain joins TRBV19 to TRBJ1-5; tentative D call: TRBD1 (6 bases). Trimming shortened V by 9 bases and J by 0 bases, and 15 bases separated the two germline ends. Germline V gene data show CDR1 as LNHDA and CDR2 as SQIVND (reference sequence). The CDR3 runs 15 residues. The DNA of the CDR3 is TGTGCCAGCTCGGACAGCGATTATAGCAATCAGCCCCAGCATTTT. Protein: CASSDSDYSNQPQHF.

The chain has TRBV30 and TRBJ2-5; maybe TRBD1 (5 bases). This CDR3 has 15 residues. Germline V gene sequence: CDR1 GTSNPN, CDR2 SVGIG (reference sequence). Between the trimmed V and J ends, which lost 0 bases and 2 bases, there was a span of 13 bases. The CDR3 bases are TGTGCCTGGAGTGTAAAGGGAAAGGGGCAAGAGACCCAGTACTTC. Translated, it gives CAWSVKGKGQETQYF.

The chain joins TRBV6-5 to TRBJ1-2; D perhaps matches TRBD1 (5 bases). V was shortened by 1 base and J by 4 bases, with 16 bases between the two germline ends. Germline lookup yields CDR1 MNHEY and CDR2 SVGAGI. There are 16 residues in the CDR3. The CDR3 coding sequence is TGTGCCAGCAGTTACTGGGGCGTGGGGGTGGGCTATGGCTACACCTTC. Protein product: CASSYWGVGVGYGYTF.

A remark on this clone: Other DNA sequences in this sample translate to the same CDR3. This sequence joins TRBV19 and TRBJ1-6, with 11 nucleotides matching TRBD1. J lost 7 bases, V lost 5 bases, and 1 base had no gene match. CDR1 is LNHDA and CDR2 is SQIVND in the germline V gene (reference sequence). The CDR3 spans 14 residues. Written as DNA, the CDR3 is TGTGCCAGTAGTGGGACAGGGGGGAATTCACCCCTCCACTTT. It translates to CASSGTGGNSPLHF.

The J gene is TRBJ2-5, the V gene TRBV27; 9 bases are a match to TRBD1. V lost 6 bases and J lost 5; bases outside the gene matches: 4. Germline V gene data show CDR1 as MNHEY and CDR2 as SMNVEV (reference sequence). This CDR3 region has 13 residues. In nucleotides, the CDR3 is TGTGCCAGCAGACGACAGGGGGTTGAGACCCAGTACTTC. Protein: CASRRQGVETQYF.

The chain combines TRBV6-1 with TRBJ2-7, with 11 bases matching TRBD2. From germline, CDR1 is MNHNS and CDR2 SASEGT. V shed 2 bases, J shed 4 bases, and the junction held 7 bases outside the gene matches. This CDR3 spans 16 amino acids. The CDR3 DNA follows: TGTGCCAGCAGTGAAATAGCGGGAGGGCTAATGTACGAGCAGTACTTC. Its translation: CASSEIAGGLMYEQYF.

The gene calls are TRBV19 and TRBJ1-3; D uncertain. Germline loops: CDR1 LNHDA, CDR2 SQIVND (reference sequence). The CDR3 runs 16 residues. V lost 7 bases to trimming and J lost 3 bases, with 19 bases between them. CDR3 bases: TGTGCCAGTACCCCGACGTGGGGATCAGTTGGAAACACCATATATTTT. Protein: CASTPTWGSVGNTIYF.

The J gene is TRBJ1-5, the V gene TRBV6-2 or TRBV6-3; tentative D call: TRBD1 (5 bases). The CDR3 runs 12 residues. Germline assignment: CDR1 MNHEY and CDR2 SVGEGT. Trimming removed 3 bases at V and 6 bases at J, with 6 bases between. Here the CDR3 reads CASSYQGQPQHF. In DNA, the CDR3 is TGTGCCAGCAGTTATCAGGGTCAGCCCCAGCATTTT.

CDR3 residues: CASTPGGNQPQHF. In DNA, the CDR3 is TGTGCCAGCACCCCGGGGGGCAATCAGCCCCAGCATTTT. The V and J genes are TRBV12-3 or TRBV12-4 and TRBJ1-5, with D perhaps TRBD1 (5 bases). The CDR3 is made up of 13 amino acids. V dropped 7 bases and J dropped 2 bases, with 9 bases sitting between them.

The chain combines TRBV6-5 with TRBJ2-7; 7 bases are shared with TRBD1. The V segment lost 5 bases and the J segment 2 bases; nucleotides outside the gene matches: 3. The CDR3 consists of 13 residues. The germline V gene encodes CDR1 MNHEY and CDR2 SVGAGI. CDR3: CASSPGTAYEQYF. The CDR3 DNA reads as TGTGCCAGCAGTCCCGGGACAGCCTACGAGCAGTACTTC.

V usage is TRBV4-3 and J usage is TRBJ2-1; a weak D match, TRBD1 (6 bases). The CDR3 has 15 residues. V was cut by 1 base and J by 6 bases, with 13 bases left in between. Germline CDR1 and CDR2: LGHNA and YSLEER. DNA for the CDR3: TGCGCCAGCAGCCAAGCGAGGACAGAGCTCAATGAGCAGTTCTTC. As protein: CASSQARTELNEQFF.

The CDR3 DNA follows: TGTGCCAGTAGTATAGACGGGACAGATCATGGCTACACCTTC. Translating it yields CASSIDGTDHGYTF. The rearrangement joins TRBV19 to TRBJ1-2; 7 nucleotides agree with TRBD1. The length of the CDR3 is 14 residues. J lost 6 bases, V lost 0 bases, and 4 bases had no gene match. Germline CDR1 is LNHDA and CDR2 is SQIVND (reference sequence).

This chain joins TRBV9 and TRBJ1-3, with D unresolved. Germline CDR1 and CDR2: SGDLS and YYNGEE. CDR3 length equals 15 residues. Deletions cut 0 bases from V and 1 base from J, with 8 bases between. The CDR3 spells CASSVDGGSGNTIYF. CDR3 sequence (DNA): TGTGCCAGCAGCGTAGATGGTGGTTCTGGAAACACCATATATTTT. The variable domain in full, with the rest retrieved from reference TRBV9 and TRBJ1-3, is DSGVTQTPKHLITATGQRVTLRCSPRSGDLSVYWYQQSLDQGLQFLIQYYNGEERAKGNILERFSAQQFPDLHSELNLSSLELGDSALYFCASSVDGGSGNTIYFGEGSWLTVV.

The genes are TRBV4-3 and TRBJ2-7, with TRBD1 identical over 7 bases. Per the germline V gene, CDR1 is LGHNA and CDR2 is YSLEER. This CDR3 has 14 amino acids. After removal of 1 base from V and 5 bases from J, the junction contained 5 bases not matched to a gene. CDR3 coding DNA: TGCGCCAGCAGCCAAGGGCAGGGGGACAACGAGCAGTACTTC. Residues: CASSQGQGDNEQYF.

The chain employs TRBV7-2 and TRBJ1-4; D unresolved. Germline CDR1 SGHTA, CDR2 FQGNSA. V was pared by 5 bases and J by 10 bases, with 20 bases between. The CDR3 totals 15 residues. CDR3 nucleotides: TGTGCCAGCAGCCTCAAACCGGGGTTAGGTGGAAAACTGTTTTTT. This encodes CASSLKPGLGGKLFF.

This chain links TRBV25-1 with TRBJ2-7; 8 bases are a match to TRBD2. Losses at the gene ends were 5 bases for V and 1 base for J; bases not matched to a gene: 16. In germline, CDR1 is MGHDK, CDR2 SYGVNS. The CDR3 sequence is 18 residues long. This CDR3 is CASSWTSSLPALSYEQYF. As DNA, the CDR3 is TGTGCCAGCAGTTGGACTAGCAGCCTCCCAGCGTTATCCTACGAGCAGTACTTC.